This TCR beta chain derives from a study of T-cell reconstitution after alpha-beta-depleted transplantation in children. Looked up from germline, CDR1 is LGHNA and CDR2 is YNFKEQ. The CDR3 runs to 15 residues. Deletions cut 2 bases from V and 2 bases from J, with 11 bases between. This clonotype was seen only a few times. The TCRbeta library was prepared with unique molecular identifiers. TCRdb re-called the PCR reads with MiXCR, one entry per CDR3 protein. The table records more than 400,000 distinct CDR3 sequences, about an eighth of them present only once. Sequenced here: PBMCs, mostly from graft donor cells, sampled 180 days after TCRalphabeta/CD19-depleted stem cell transplant. The receptor comes from a female patient aged 2-15 years who had a stem cell transplant for aplastic anemia, so the T cells may come from the graft donor. The rearrangement links TRBV4-2 to TRBJ2-3; either TRBD1 or TRBD2 may fit D (5 bases each). CDR3 protein: CASSQPWGNTDTQYF. The CDR3 region has the DNA TGTGCCAGCAGCCAACCATGGGGGAACACAGATACGCAGTATTTT.